The clone carrying this T cell receptor (beta chain) was found once. What it binds is not known. Sequenced by immunoSEQ multiplex PCR; TCRdb stores in-frame clones only, minus some. The repertoire holds tens of thousands of clones, about 80% seen once, with approximately 1.3% in the top ten. The CDR3 length is 16 residues. V was pared by 5 bases and J by 2 bases, with 16 bases between. Germline lookup yields CDR1 SGHAT and CDR2 FQNNGV. The data originate from a study of T cell responses to AZD1222 COVID-19 vaccine. Findings and caveats of the study: Dominant CD4 TCR responses targeted spike regions 160-218 and 743-854.

J is TRBJ2-1 and V is TRBV11-2; the D is unclear. The origin of this receptor is an adult who received the AZD1222 COVID-19 vaccine. Sequenced material: peripheral blood, taken 28 days after the second AZD1222 dose. CDR3 sequence reads: CASSPTAPQPYNEQFF. Written as DNA, the CDR3 is TGTGCCAGCAGCCCCACAGCTCCACAGCCCTACAATGAGCAGTTCTTC.